The following is a T cell receptor beta chain sequence with its context. Its antigen is still unknown. TCRdb keeps only in-frame clones here, not all; method: immunoSEQ multiplex PCR. The data show more than 60,000 clones, 84% seen once. These data come from a study of T cell responses to AZD1222 COVID-19 vaccine. Study results and limitations: It was only 6 or 7 AZD1222 recipients who were seropositive at baseline.

The sample in question was peripheral blood, obtained on day 0 of AZD1222 vaccination. The TCR sequence derives from an adult in good health.

This chain's CDR3 is CASSLGLAGRADTQYF. CDR3 DNA: TGTGCCAGCAGCCTTGGACTAGCGGGAAGGGCAGATACGCAGTATTTT. The genes are TRBV6-6 and TRBJ2-3; TRBD2 aligns across 12 bases. The CDR3 extends over 16 amino acids. Germline trimming cut 6 bases from V and 4 bases from J; bases unmatched to any gene: 8. The V gene's germline CDR1 is MNHNY and CDR2 SVGAGI (reference sequence).